Given below is one TCR beta chain in context. MiXCR, applied by TCRdb to the RT-PCR reads, yields one record per CDR3 protein. This sample yields hundreds of thousands of distinct CDR3 sequences, of which 10% to 12% are seen a single time; 11% belongs to the top ten. V was clipped by 8 bases and J by 2 bases, with 15 bases between them. Germline assignment: CDR1 SGHTA and CDR2 FQGNSA. The CDR3 has 14 amino acids. This record comes from a study of response to subunit inactivated influenza vaccine. These sequences were also reported in another study, on T cells expressing NK-cell markers. That paper states: Production of TCR beta cDNA relied on 5'RACE template switching with UMIs. It was sorted CD3+CD56+NKG2C+, CD3+CD56+NKG2C- and CD3+CD56-NKG2C+ T cells that supplied the TCR beta repertoires. Top CD8+ clonotypes included the dominant CD3+CD56+NKG2C+ clonotypes in six donors.

The V and J genes are TRBV7-2 and TRBJ2-5, with unresolved D. The source of this sequence is a man between 45 and 60 years old who received an inactivated influenza vaccine. The material was PBMCs from blood, obtained on the day of vaccination. This CDR3 is CASCRPLPQETQYF. The CDR3 DNA reads TGTGCCAGCTGCCGCCCGCTCCCACAAGAGACCCAGTACTTC.